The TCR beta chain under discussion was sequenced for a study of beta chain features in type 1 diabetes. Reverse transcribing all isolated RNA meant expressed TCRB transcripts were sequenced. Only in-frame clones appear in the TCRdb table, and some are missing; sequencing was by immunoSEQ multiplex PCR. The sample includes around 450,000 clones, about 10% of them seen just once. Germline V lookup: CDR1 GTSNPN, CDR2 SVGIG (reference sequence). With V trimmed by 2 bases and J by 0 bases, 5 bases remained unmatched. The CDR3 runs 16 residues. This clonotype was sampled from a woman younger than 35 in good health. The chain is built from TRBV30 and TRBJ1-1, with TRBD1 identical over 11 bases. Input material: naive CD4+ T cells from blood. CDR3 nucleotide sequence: TGTGCCTGGAGTCCCAGGACAGGGGGCATGAACACTGAAGCTTTCTTT. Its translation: CAWSPRTGGMNTEAFF. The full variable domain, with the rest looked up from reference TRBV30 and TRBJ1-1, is SQTIHQWPATLVQPVGSPLSLECTVEGTSNPNLYWYRQAAGRGLQLLFYSVGIGQISSEVPQNLSASRPQDRQFILSSKKLLLSDSGFYLCAWSPRTGGMNTEAFFGQGTRLTVV.